This record concerns one T cell receptor (beta chain) sequence. Its target is unknown. These data are taken from a study of OX40 agonist ivuxolimab in advanced cancers. On the study more broadly: Age averaged roughly 60 years (range roughly 20 to 90), and approximately 80% were male.

Whole-study results and caveats: On average, a greater number of expanded clones characterised CD8+ T cells relative to CD4+.

Blood samples were obtained at baseline, cycle 4 day 1, and cycle 7 day 1. The V and J ends lost 4 bases and 0 bases respectively, with 11 bases between them. This CDR3 has 15 amino acids. The germline V gene has CDR1 SGHNT and CDR2 YYREEE (reference sequence). Data came from immunoSEQ multiplex PCR; TCRdb stores just in-frame clones and leaves some out. The sample contains roughly 62,000 clones, 92% of which appear only once. This clonotype was obtained from an adult with an advanced solid tumor such as melanoma, head and neck, liver or kidney cancer. The sequenced sample was CD4+ or CD8+ T cells sorted from blood, obtained in a trial of the OX40 agonist ivuxolimab. The rearrangement links TRBV5-4 to TRBJ1-3; possibly TRBD1 for D (5 bases). This CDR3 is CASSRPDISGNTIYF. The CDR3 nucleotides are TGTGCCAGCAGCAGACCGGACATCTCTGGAAACACCATATATTTT.